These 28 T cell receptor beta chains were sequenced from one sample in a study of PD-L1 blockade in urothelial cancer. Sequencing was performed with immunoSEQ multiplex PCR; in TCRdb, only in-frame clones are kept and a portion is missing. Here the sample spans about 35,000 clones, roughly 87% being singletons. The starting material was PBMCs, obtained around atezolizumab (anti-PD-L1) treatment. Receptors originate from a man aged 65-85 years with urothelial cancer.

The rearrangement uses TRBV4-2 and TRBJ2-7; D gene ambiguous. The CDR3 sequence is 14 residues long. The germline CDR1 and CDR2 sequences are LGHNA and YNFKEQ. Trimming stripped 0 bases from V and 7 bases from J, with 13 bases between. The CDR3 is CASSQEKLRFEQYF. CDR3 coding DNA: TGTGCCAGCAGCCAAGAAAAGTTGAGATTTGAGCAGTACTTC.

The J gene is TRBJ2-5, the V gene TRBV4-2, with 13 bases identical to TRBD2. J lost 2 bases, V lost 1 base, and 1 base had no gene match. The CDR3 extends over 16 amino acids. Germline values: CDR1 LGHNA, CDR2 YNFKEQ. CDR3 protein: CASSQGLAGGQETQYF. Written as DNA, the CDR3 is TGTGCCAGCAGCCAAGGACTAGCGGGGGGACAAGAGACCCAGTACTTC.

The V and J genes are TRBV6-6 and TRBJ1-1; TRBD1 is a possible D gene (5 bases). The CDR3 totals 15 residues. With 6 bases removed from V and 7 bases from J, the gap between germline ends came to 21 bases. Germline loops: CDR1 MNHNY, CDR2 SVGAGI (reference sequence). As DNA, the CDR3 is TGTGCCAGCAGGCCACTAAGACAGACTGGCAGTGAAGCTTTCTTT. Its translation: CASRPLRQTGSEAFF.

CDR3 protein: CAWREDRVAGELFF. CDR3 in DNA: TGTGCCTGGAGGGAGGACAGGGTCGCCGGGGAGCTGTTTTTT. The gene calls are TRBV30 and TRBJ2-2; TRBD1 matches at 8 bases. The V segment lost 3 bases and the J segment 6 bases; nucleotides outside the gene matches: 6. CDR1 and CDR2 from the germline V gene are GTSNPN and SVGIG (reference sequence). CDR3 length: 14 residues.

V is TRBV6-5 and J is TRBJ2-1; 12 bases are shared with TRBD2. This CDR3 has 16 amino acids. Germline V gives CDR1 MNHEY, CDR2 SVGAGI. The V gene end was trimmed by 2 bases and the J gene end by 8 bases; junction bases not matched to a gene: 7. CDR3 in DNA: TGTGCCAGCAGTTACGCGGCTAGCGGGGGGGCCTATGAGCAGTTCTTC. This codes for CASSYAASGGAYEQFF.

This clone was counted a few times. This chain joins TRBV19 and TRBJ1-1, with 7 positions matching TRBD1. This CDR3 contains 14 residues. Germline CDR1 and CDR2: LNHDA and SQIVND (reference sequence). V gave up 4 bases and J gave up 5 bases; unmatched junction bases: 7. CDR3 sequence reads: CASSNTGVGTEAFF. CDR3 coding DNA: TGTGCCAGTAGTAATACAGGGGTAGGGACTGAAGCTTTCTTT.

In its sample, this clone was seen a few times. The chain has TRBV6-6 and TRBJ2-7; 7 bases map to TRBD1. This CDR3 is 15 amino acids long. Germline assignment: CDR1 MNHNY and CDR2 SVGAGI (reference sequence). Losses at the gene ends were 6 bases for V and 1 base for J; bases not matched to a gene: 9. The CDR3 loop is CASSPGQAVSYEQYF. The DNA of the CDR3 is TGTGCCAGCAGCCCCGGACAGGCCGTTTCCTACGAGCAGTACTTC.

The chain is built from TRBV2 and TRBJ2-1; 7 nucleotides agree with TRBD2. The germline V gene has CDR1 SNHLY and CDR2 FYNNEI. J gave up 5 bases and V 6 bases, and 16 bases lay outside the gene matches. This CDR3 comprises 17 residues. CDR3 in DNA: TGTGCCAGCAGAAGACAATCCGGGACTAAAAGAAACAATGAGCAGTTCTTC. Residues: CASRRQSGTKRNNEQFF.

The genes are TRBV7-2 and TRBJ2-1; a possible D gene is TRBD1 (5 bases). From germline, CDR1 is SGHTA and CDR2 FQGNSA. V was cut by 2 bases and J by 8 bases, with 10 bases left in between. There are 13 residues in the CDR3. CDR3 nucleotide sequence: TGTGCCAGCAGCTTATCCCAGGGTTATGAGCAGTTCTTC. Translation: CASSLSQGYEQFF.

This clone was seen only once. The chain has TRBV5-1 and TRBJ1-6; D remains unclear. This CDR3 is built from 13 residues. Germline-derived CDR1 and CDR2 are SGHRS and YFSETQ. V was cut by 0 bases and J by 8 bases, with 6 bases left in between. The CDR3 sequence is CASSLAPDSPLHF. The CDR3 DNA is TGCGCCAGCAGCTTGGCCCCCGATTCACCCCTCCACTTT.

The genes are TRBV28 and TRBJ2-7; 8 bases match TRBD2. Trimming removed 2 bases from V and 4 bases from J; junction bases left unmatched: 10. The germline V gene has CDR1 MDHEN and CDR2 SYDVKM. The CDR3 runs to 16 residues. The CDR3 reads CASSLGGGGRLYEQYF. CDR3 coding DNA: TGTGCCAGCAGTTTAGGTGGGGGCGGGAGGCTATACGAGCAGTACTTC.

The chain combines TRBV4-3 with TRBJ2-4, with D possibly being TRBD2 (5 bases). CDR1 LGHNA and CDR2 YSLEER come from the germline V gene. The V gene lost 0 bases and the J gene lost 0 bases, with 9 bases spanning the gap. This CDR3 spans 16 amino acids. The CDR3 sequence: CASSQETGIAKNIQYF. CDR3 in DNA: TGCGCCAGCAGCCAAGAGACGGGAATAGCCAAAAACATTCAGTACTTC.

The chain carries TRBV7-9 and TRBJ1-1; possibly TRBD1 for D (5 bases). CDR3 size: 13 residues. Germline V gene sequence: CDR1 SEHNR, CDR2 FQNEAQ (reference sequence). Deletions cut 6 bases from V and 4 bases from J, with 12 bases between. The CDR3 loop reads CASSYSGGTEAFF. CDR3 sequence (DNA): TGTGCCAGCAGTTATTCCGGGGGCACTGAAGCTTTCTTT.

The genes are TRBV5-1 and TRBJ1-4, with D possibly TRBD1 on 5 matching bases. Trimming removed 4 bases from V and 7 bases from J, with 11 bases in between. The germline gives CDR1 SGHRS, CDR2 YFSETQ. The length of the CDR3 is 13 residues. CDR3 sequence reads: CASSIGGGEKLFF. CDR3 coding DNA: TGCGCCAGCAGCATCGGGGGGGGTGAAAAACTGTTTTTT.

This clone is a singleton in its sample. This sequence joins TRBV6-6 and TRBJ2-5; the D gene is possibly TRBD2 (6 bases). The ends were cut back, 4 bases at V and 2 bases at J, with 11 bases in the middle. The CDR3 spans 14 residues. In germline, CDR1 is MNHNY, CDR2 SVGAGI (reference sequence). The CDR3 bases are TGTGCCAGCAGTTTGGGGGGACGACAAGAGACCCAGTACTTC. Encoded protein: CASSLGGRQETQYF.

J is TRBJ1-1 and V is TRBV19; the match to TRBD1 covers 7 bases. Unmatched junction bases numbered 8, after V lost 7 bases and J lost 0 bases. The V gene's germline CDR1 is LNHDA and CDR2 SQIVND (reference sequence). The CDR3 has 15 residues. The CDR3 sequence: CASTKQGILNTEAFF. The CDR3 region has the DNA TGTGCCAGTACCAAACAGGGGATCCTGAACACTGAAGCTTTCTTT.

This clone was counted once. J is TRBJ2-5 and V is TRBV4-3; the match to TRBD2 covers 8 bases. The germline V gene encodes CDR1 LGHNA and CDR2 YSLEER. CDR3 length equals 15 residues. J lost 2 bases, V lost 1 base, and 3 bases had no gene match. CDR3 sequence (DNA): TGCGCCAGCAGCCAAGCACTAGCGGTACAAGAGACCCAGTACTTC. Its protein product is CASSQALAVQETQYF.

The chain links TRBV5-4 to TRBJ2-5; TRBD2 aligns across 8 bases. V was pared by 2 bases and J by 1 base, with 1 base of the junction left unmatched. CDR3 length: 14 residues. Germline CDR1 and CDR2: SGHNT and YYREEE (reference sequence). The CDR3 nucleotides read TGTGCCAGCAGCTTAGCGGGAGCCCAAGAGACCCAGTACTTC. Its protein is CASSLAGAQETQYF.

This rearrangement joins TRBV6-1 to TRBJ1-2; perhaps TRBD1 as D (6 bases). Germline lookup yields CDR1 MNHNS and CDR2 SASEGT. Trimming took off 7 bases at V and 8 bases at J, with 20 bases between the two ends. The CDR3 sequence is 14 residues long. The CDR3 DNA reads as TGTGCCAGCAACCCCCAGGCAGGGGTCGGGGGCTACACCTTC. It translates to CASNPQAGVGGYTF.

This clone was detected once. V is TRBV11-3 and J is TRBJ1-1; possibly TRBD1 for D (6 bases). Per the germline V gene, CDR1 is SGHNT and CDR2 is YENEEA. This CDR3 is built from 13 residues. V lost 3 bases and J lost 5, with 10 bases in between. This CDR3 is CASSFNRETEAFF. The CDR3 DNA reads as TGTGCCAGCAGCTTCAACAGGGAAACTGAAGCTTTCTTT.

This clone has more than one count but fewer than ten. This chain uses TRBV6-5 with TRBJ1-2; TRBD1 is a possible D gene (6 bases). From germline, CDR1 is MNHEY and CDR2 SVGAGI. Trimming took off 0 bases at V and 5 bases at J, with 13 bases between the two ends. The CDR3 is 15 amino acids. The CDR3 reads CASSYSMAGAYGYTF. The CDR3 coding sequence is TGTGCCAGCAGTTACTCGATGGCAGGGGCTTATGGCTACACCTTC.

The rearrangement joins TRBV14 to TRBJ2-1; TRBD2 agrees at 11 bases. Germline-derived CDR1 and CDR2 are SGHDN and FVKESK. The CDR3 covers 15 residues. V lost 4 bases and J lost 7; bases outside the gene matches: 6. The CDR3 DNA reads TGTGCCAGCAGCCGGGCAGTAGCGGGGGGGAATGAGCAGTTCTTC. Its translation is CASSRAVAGGNEQFF.

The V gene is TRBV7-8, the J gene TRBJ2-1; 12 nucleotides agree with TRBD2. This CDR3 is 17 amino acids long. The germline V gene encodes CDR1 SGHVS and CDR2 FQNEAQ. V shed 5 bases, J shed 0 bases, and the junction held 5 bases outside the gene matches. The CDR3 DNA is TGTGCCAGCAGCCTAACTAGCGGGGGGCTCTCCTACAATGAGCAGTTCTTC. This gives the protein CASSLTSGGLSYNEQFF.

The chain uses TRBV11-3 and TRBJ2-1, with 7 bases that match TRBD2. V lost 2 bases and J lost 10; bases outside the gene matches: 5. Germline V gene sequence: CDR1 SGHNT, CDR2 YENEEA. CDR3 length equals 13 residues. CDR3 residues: CASSLLADGEQFF. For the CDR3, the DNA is TGTGCCAGCAGCTTACTAGCGGATGGGGAGCAGTTCTTC.

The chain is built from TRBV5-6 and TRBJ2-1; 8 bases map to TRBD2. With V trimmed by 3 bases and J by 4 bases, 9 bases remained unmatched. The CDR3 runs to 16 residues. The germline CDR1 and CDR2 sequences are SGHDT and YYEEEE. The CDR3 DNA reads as TGTGCCAGCAGCTCCAGGCTAGCGGGCACATACAATGAGCAGTTCTTC. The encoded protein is CASSSRLAGTYNEQFF.

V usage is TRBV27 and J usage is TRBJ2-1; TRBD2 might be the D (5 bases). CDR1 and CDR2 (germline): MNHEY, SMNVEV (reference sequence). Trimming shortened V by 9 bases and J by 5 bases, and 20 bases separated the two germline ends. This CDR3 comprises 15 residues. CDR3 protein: CARTGDAPINNEQFF. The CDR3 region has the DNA TGTGCCAGAACCGGGGATGCCCCCATCAACAATGAGCAGTTCTTC.

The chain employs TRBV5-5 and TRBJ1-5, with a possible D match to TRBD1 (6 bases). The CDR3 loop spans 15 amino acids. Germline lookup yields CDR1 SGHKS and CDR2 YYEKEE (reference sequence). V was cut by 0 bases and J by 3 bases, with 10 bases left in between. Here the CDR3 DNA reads TGTGCCAGCAGCTTGGATGGGACAAACAATCAGCCCCAGCATTTT. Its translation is CASSLDGTNNQPQHF.

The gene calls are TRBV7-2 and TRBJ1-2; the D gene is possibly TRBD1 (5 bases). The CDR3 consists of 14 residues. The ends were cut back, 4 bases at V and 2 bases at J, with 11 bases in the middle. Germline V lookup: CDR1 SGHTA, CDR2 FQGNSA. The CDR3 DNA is TGTGCCAGCAGCTCCCAGGGATCGAACTATGGCTACACCTTC. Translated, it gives CASSSQGSNYGYTF.